Shown below are 32 T cell receptor beta chains from a single sample sequenced in a study of cytomegalovirus exposure and HLA in healthy donors. Primers included in the PCR were 60 Vbeta and 13 Jbeta primers. The data were produced by immunoSEQ multiplex PCR, yet TCRdb's version contains in-frame clones alone and is incomplete. The table lists about 78,000 clones, 60% to 85% of them singletons. Sequences were obtained from PBMCs. Source of these receptors: a male donor in good health and CMV-seronegative.

This clone has only a few counts. The J gene is TRBJ2-1, the V gene TRBV5-1, with D perhaps TRBD2 (5 bases). This CDR3 has 14 residues. CDR1 and CDR2 (germline): SGHRS, YFSETQ. Trimming removed 3 bases at V and 10 bases at J, with 17 bases between. The CDR3 DNA sequence: TGCGCCAGCAGCTCCAGCGGATGGACGATGGAGCAGTTCTTC. This gives the protein CASSSSGWTMEQFF.

DNA for the CDR3: TGTGCCAGTAGTATAGATACTACGGGATCGAACACTGAAGCTTTCTTT. Encoded protein: CASSIDTTGSNTEAFF. The chain combines TRBV19 with TRBJ1-1; D is uncertain. The CDR3 is 16 amino acids. Trimming removed 0 bases from V and 1 base from J, with 12 bases in between. Germline CDR1 LNHDA, CDR2 SQIVND (reference sequence).

The chain joins TRBV7-8 to TRBJ2-1; tentative D call: TRBD2 (5 bases). V was trimmed by 5 bases and J by 9 bases, leaving 11 bases between them. Germline V gene sequence: CDR1 SGHVS, CDR2 FQNEAQ. CDR3 length: 12 amino acids. The CDR3 region has the DNA TGTGCCAGCAGCAGATCAGAGGGTGAGCAGTTCTTC. This gives the protein CASSRSEGEQFF.

The chain couples TRBV7-9 to TRBJ2-5; 7 bases agree with TRBD1. The CDR3 extends over 15 amino acids. J was trimmed by 1 base and V by 2 bases; bases with no gene match: 4. Germline CDR1 SEHNR, CDR2 FQNEAQ (reference sequence). In DNA form, the CDR3 reads TGTGCCAGCAGCTTAACGACAGGGACCCAAGAGACCCAGTACTTC. Amino acids: CASSLTTGTQETQYF.

This chain uses TRBV9 with TRBJ2-7; 9 nucleotides match TRBD1. CDR3 length equals 14 residues. The junction had 6 bases not matched to a gene; V was cut back by 0 bases and J by 8 bases. CDR1 and CDR2 from the germline V gene are SGDLS and YYNGEE. The CDR3: CASSVEGQGRKQYF. In DNA, the CDR3 is TGTGCCAGCAGCGTAGAGGGACAGGGAAGGAAGCAGTACTTC.

This clone was observed once. The chain carries TRBV9 and TRBJ2-1; D perhaps matches TRBD1 (7 bases). The V gene's germline CDR1 is SGDLS and CDR2 YYNGEE. The ends were cut back, 0 bases at V and 9 bases at J, with 16 bases in the middle. CDR3 size: 15 residues. In DNA, the CDR3 is TGTGCCAGCAGCGTAGCGCCTCAGGGGGGCCGTGAGCAGTTCTTC. This codes for CASSVAPQGGREQFF.

The chain links TRBV11-3 to TRBJ2-1; D possibly corresponds to TRBD1 (5 bases). Germline CDR1 and CDR2: SGHNT and YENEEA. Trimming removed 6 bases from V and 4 bases from J, with 10 bases in between. The CDR3 runs 13 residues. For the CDR3, the DNA is TGTGCCAGCAGTCAGGACACTTACAATGAGCAGTTCTTC. Its translation: CASSQDTYNEQFF.

V usage is TRBV2 and J usage is TRBJ2-5; D gene uncertain. CDR3 size: 13 residues. The germline V gene has CDR1 SNHLY and CDR2 FYNNEI. With 7 bases removed from V and 2 bases from J, the gap between germline ends came to 11 bases. This CDR3 reads CASIPREQETQYF. In nucleotides, the CDR3 is TGTGCCAGCATCCCACGAGAGCAAGAGACCCAGTACTTC.

The rearrangement links TRBV29-1 to TRBJ1-2, with TRBD1 identical over 10 bases. This CDR3 contains 14 residues. After removal of 4 bases from V and 7 bases from J, the junction contained 9 bases not matched to a gene. The germline CDR1 and CDR2 sequences are SQVTM and ANQGSEA. CDR3 sequence: CSVAPGQGISGYTF. The CDR3 DNA is TGCAGCGTTGCCCCGGGACAGGGGATCTCTGGCTACACCTTC.

This rearrangement joins TRBV7-3 to TRBJ2-2, with 7 positions matching TRBD2. Germline CDR1 reads SGHTA; CDR2 reads FQGTGA. CDR3 size: 14 residues. V shed 3 bases, J shed 3 bases, and the junction held 1 base outside the gene matches. The CDR3 sequence: CASSFGRDTGELFF. DNA for the CDR3: TGTGCCAGCAGCTTTGGGAGGGACACCGGGGAGCTGTTTTTT.

V is TRBV7-2 and J is TRBJ2-3; perhaps TRBD2 as D (8 bases). V lost 4 bases, J lost 7 bases, and 18 bases lay in between. The germline V gene has CDR1 SGHTA and CDR2 FQGNSA. This CDR3 has 15 amino acids. CDR3 loop: CASSSRQGGRYTQYF. CDR3 DNA sequence: TGTGCCAGCAGCTCCCGACAGGGCGGGAGGTATACGCAGTATTTT. Using reference TRBV7-2 and TRBJ2-3 for the parts outside the CDR3, the full variable domain is GAGVSQSPSNKVTEKGKDVELRCDPISGHTALYWYRQSLGQGLEFLIYFQGNSAPDKSGLPSDRFSAERTGGSVSTLTIQRTQQEDSAVYLCASSSRQGGRYTQYFGPGTRLTVL.

The rearrangement links TRBV18 to TRBJ1-4; D not resolved. V was pared by 3 bases and J by 4 bases, with 12 bases between. Per germline, CDR1 KGHSH and CDR2 LQKENI. This CDR3 is built from 15 residues. The CDR3 sequence: CASSPRRNVNEKLFF. The DNA of the CDR3 is TGTGCCAGCTCACCGAGGAGGAACGTTAATGAAAAACTGTTTTTT.

This clone has a single count. This chain joins TRBV6-6 and TRBJ1-5, with 8 bases aligning to TRBD1. Germline trimming cut 7 bases from V and 6 bases from J; bases unmatched to any gene: 5. Germline lookup yields CDR1 MNHNY and CDR2 SVGAGI (reference sequence). The CDR3 is 13 residues long. The DNA for the CDR3 is TGTGCCAGCAACGGACAGGGTATTCAGCCCCAGCATTTT. It is translated as CASNGQGIQPQHF.

This clone came up once. The chain is built from TRBV5-1 and TRBJ2-7; TRBD2 agrees at 7 bases. This CDR3 spans 16 amino acids. Germline CDR1 and CDR2: SGHRS and YFSETQ. V lost 3 bases, J lost 2 bases, and 11 bases stayed unmatched. The CDR3 sequence is CASSYLLTSRTYEQYF. The CDR3 DNA is TGCGCCAGCAGCTACCTATTGACTAGCAGGACCTACGAGCAGTACTTC. Combining the CDR3 with reference TRBV5-1 and TRBJ2-7 gives the whole variable domain KAGVTQTPRYLIKTRGQQVTLSCSPISGHRSVSWYQQTPGQGLQFLFEYFSETQRNKGNFPGRFSGRQFSNSRSEMNVSTLELGDSALYLCASSYLLTSRTYEQYFGPGTRLTVT.

This chain joins TRBV13 and TRBJ2-1; 10 bases are shared with TRBD2. The junction had 4 bases not matched to a gene; V was cut back by 5 bases and J by 3 bases. CDR3 size: 15 residues. The germline gives CDR1 PRHDT, CDR2 FYEKMQ (reference sequence). The CDR3 loop reads CASSQTSGVYNEQFF. The DNA of the CDR3 is TGTGCCAGCAGCCAAACTAGCGGGGTCTACAATGAGCAGTTCTTC.

The J gene is TRBJ1-2, the V gene TRBV5-1; a weak D match, TRBD1 (5 bases). Trimming pared 1 base from V and 8 bases from J, leaving 21 bases between. The CDR3 extends over 16 amino acids. CDR1 is SGHRS, CDR2 YFSETQ, per germline. CDR3 sequence (DNA): TGCGCCAGCAGCTTGCTTCCCCCCAGGGCCTCGGAGGGCTACACCTTC. Translating it yields CASSLLPPRASEGYTF.

The chain joins TRBV6-1 to TRBJ1-5, with D perhaps matching TRBD1 (5 bases). CDR1 and CDR2 (germline): MNHNS, SASEGT. Trimming cost V 2 bases and J 2 bases, with 13 bases left between them. The CDR3 consists of 16 residues. The CDR3 DNA reads TGTGCCAGCAGTGAAATATGGGGCAGGGGCAATCAGCCCCAGCATTTT. Its translation: CASSEIWGRGNQPQHF.

The rearrangement links TRBV6-5 to TRBJ2-7; TRBD1 matches at 8 bases. Germline loops: CDR1 MNHEY, CDR2 SVGAGI. V dropped 6 bases and J dropped 4; count of bases not matched to a gene: 11. The CDR3 runs to 15 residues. CDR3 nucleotide sequence: TGTGCCAGCAGACCCTCCAGGGGGCCGTTGTACGAGCAGTACTTC. Protein sequence: CASRPSRGPLYEQYF.

This sequence joins TRBV15 and TRBJ2-2; no clear D. Trimming took off 8 bases at V and 3 bases at J, with 13 bases between the two ends. This CDR3 has 14 residues. Germline assignment: CDR1 LNHNV and CDR2 YYDKDF (reference sequence). Here the CDR3 DNA reads TGTGCCACCGCCCTCTTTGACTACACCGGGGAGCTGTTTTTT. Its protein product is CATALFDYTGELFF.

The genes are TRBV29-1 and TRBJ2-5, with 8 positions matching TRBD1. The CDR3 consists of 13 residues. The V segment lost 6 bases and the J segment 1 base; nucleotides outside the gene matches: 4. Germline assignment: CDR1 SQVTM and CDR2 ANQGSEA. The CDR3 sequence: CSVRDRLQETQYF. The CDR3 region has the DNA TGCAGCGTCCGGGACAGGCTCCAAGAGACCCAGTACTTC.

The V gene is TRBV10-3, the J gene TRBJ1-2; perhaps TRBD1 as D (5 bases). The V end lost 7 bases, the J end lost 2 bases, and 17 bases lay between the germline ends. The CDR3 length is 15 residues. Germline values: CDR1 ENHRY, CDR2 SYGVKD. This CDR3 is CAIKRDSNQNYGYTF. The CDR3 DNA is TGTGCCATCAAACGGGACTCAAACCAGAACTATGGCTACACCTTC.

This clone was picked up a small number of times. The chain links TRBV6-1 to TRBJ1-2; D may be TRBD1 (5 bases). Germline V lookup: CDR1 MNHNS, CDR2 SASEGT. The CDR3 covers 11 residues. CDR3 region: CEGRGGSGYTF. DNA for the CDR3: TGTGAGGGGAGGGGAGGTTCTGGCTACACCTTC.

This clone was seen a handful of times. Other DNA sequences from this sample encode an identical CDR3 as well. The J gene is TRBJ2-5, the V gene TRBV6-4; TRBD1 aligns across 7 bases. The V gene end was trimmed by 10 bases and the J gene end by 4 bases; junction bases not matched to a gene: 15. Germline V gene data show CDR1 as MRHNA and CDR2 as SNTAGT. CDR3 length equals 15 residues. DNA of the CDR3: TGTGCCACCCCACACCGGGACAGACAAAGAGAGACCCAGTACTTC. As protein: CATPHRDRQRETQYF.

The V and J genes are TRBV5-1 and TRBJ2-1, with D hard to call. The V end lost 6 bases, the J end lost 7 bases, and 17 bases lay between the germline ends. The CDR3 consists of 14 residues. CDR1 and CDR2 from the germline V gene are SGHRS and YFSETQ. The CDR3 DNA is TGCGCCAGCATGAGCGACTGGTCTGGGAATGAGCAGTTCTTC. Translating gives CASMSDWSGNEQFF.

Regarding this clone: Distinct nucleotide sequences in the sample also encode this CDR3. The chain has TRBV18 and TRBJ1-1; D is possibly TRBD1 (6 bases). CDR3 size: 13 residues. V was clipped by 3 bases and J by 1 base, with 6 bases between them. The germline V gene has CDR1 KGHSH and CDR2 LQKENI. The DNA of the CDR3 is TGTGCCAGCTCACCGGGACAGAACACTGAAGCTTTCTTT. Protein: CASSPGQNTEAFF.

The chain carries TRBV10-3 and TRBJ1-3; D perhaps matches TRBD1 (5 bases). Germline lookup yields CDR1 ENHRY and CDR2 SYGVKD. V was cut by 3 bases and J by 0 bases, with 6 bases left in between. The CDR3 sequence is 14 residues long. DNA for the CDR3: TGTGCCATCAGTGAACAGGACTCTGGAAACACCATATATTTT. Translating gives CAISEQDSGNTIYF.

The chain employs TRBV5-6 and TRBJ1-1; TRBD1 agrees at 8 bases. The CDR3 loop spans 16 amino acids. From germline, CDR1 is SGHDT and CDR2 YYEEEE. V shed 0 bases, J shed 3 bases, and the junction held 7 bases outside the gene matches. CDR3 region: CASSLDTGGRDTEAFF. DNA of the CDR3: TGTGCCAGCAGCTTGGATACAGGGGGGAGGGACACTGAAGCTTTCTTT. Looking up the rest from reference TRBV5-6 and TRBJ1-1 gives the full variable domain: DAGVTQSPTHLIKTRGQQVTLRCSPKSGHDTVSWYQQALGQGPQFIFQYYEEEERQRGNFPDRFSGHQFPNYSSELNVNALLLGDSALYLCASSLDTGGRDTEAFFGQGTRLTVV.

V usage is TRBV5-1 and J usage is TRBJ2-1, with D perhaps matching TRBD1 (5 bases). V was cut by 2 bases and J by 12 bases, with 15 bases left in between. CDR3 length: 13 residues. Germline-derived CDR1 and CDR2 are SGHRS and YFSETQ. The CDR3, as DNA: TGCGCCAGCAGCTTATTCCAGGGTGAAGGGCAGTTCTTC. Its protein is CASSLFQGEGQFF.

V and J are TRBV30 and TRBJ1-1, with D possibly being TRBD1 (5 bases). The CDR3 has 19 residues. Germline values: CDR1 GTSNPN, CDR2 SVGIG (reference sequence). V lost 5 bases, J lost 0 bases, and 28 bases lay in between. The CDR3 sequence is CAWVRQIGDALNMNTEAFF. Written as DNA, the CDR3 is TGTGCCTGGGTCCGACAGATTGGCGATGCTTTGAACATGAACACTGAAGCTTTCTTT.

This chain uses TRBV5-6 with TRBJ2-3, with D tentatively TRBD1 (5 bases). Per the germline V gene, CDR1 is SGHDT and CDR2 is YYEEEE. V lost 0 bases and J lost 6, with 11 bases in between. The CDR3 is 14 amino acids. DNA for the CDR3: TGTGCCAGCAGCTTGGGGGGCACCTCGGATACGCAGTATTTT. As protein: CASSLGGTSDTQYF.

The chain couples TRBV5-1 to TRBJ2-6; 9 nucleotides align to TRBD1. CDR1 is SGHRS, CDR2 YFSETQ, per germline. V lost 1 base to trimming and J lost 4 bases; unmatched junction nucleotides: 6. The CDR3 sequence is 17 residues long. The CDR3 spells CASSLTGGARGANVLTF. For the CDR3, the DNA is TGCGCCAGCAGCTTGACAGGGGGCGCGAGGGGGGCCAACGTCCTGACTTTC.

The chain joins TRBV2 to TRBJ2-5, with 10 bases lining up with TRBD2. From germline, CDR1 is SNHLY and CDR2 FYNNEI. Losses at the gene ends were 1 base for V and 5 bases for J; bases not matched to a gene: 7. This CDR3 comprises 16 residues. The CDR3 loop reads CASSEGSGRAFETQYF. The CDR3 DNA is TGTGCCAGCAGTGAAGGCAGCGGGAGGGCCTTTGAGACCCAGTACTTC.